This TCR beta chain stems from a study of T-cell memory formation after mild COVID-19. The CDR3 loop spans 14 amino acids. V gave up 4 bases and J gave up 4 bases, with 14 bases separating them. From germline, CDR1 is SGHDT and CDR2 YYEEEE. TCRdb re-analysed the 5' RACE reads in MiXCR, keeping a single row per CDR3 protein. Of roughly 450,000 distinct CDR3 sequences listed, 15% to 20% are singletons. Sequenced material: PBMCs or a T cell subset sorted from them (not recorded which). The chain joins TRBV5-6 to TRBJ1-1; D not certain. The receptor comes from an adult woman who had mild COVID-19 (a few samples of this study predate the infection). Cell type and time point are not known. The CDR3 here is CASSPFGGSTEAFF. The CDR3 nucleotides read TGTGCCAGCAGCCCTTTTGGAGGGAGCACTGAAGCTTTCTTT. Based on the CDR3 plus reference TRBV5-6 and TRBJ1-1, the full variable domain is DAGVTQSPTHLIKTRGQQVTLRCSPKSGHDTVSWYQQALGQGPQFIFQYYEEEERQRGNFPDRFSGHQFPNYSSELNVNALLLGDSALYLCASSPFGGSTEAFFGQGTRLTVV.